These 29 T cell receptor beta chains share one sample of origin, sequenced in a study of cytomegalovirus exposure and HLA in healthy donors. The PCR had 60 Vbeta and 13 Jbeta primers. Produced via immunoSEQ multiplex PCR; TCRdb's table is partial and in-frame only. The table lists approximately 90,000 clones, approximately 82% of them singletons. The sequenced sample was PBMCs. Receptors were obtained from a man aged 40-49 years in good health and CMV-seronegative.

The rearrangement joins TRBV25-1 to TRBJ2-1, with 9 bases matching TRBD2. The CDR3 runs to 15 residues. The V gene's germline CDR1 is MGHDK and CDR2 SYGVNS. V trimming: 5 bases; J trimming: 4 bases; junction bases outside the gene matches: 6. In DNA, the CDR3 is TGTGCCAGCAGTTTAAGACTAGCGGTTTACAATGAGCAGTTCTTC. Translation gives CASSLRLAVYNEQFF.

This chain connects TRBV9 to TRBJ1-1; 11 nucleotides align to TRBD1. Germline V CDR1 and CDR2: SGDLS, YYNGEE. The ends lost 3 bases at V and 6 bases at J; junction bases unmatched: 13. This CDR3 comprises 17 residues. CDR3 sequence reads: CASSEIRDRGILAEAFF. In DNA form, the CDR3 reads TGTGCCAGCAGCGAGATAAGGGACAGGGGGATTTTGGCTGAAGCTTTCTTT.

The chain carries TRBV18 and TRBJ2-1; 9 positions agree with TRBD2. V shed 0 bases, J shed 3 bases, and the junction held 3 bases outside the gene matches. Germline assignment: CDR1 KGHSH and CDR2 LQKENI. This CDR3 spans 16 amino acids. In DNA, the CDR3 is TGTGCCAGCTCACCACCTTCAGCGGGGGGCTACAATGAGCAGTTCTTC. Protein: CASSPPSAGGYNEQFF.

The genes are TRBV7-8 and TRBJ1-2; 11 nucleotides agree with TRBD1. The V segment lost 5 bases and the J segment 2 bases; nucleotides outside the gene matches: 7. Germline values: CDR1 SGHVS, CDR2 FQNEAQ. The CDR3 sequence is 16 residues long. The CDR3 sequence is CASSTDRGLSNYGYTF. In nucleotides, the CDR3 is TGTGCCAGCAGCACGGACAGGGGGCTGTCAAACTATGGCTACACCTTC. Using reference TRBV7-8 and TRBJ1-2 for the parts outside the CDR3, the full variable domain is GAGVSQSPRYKVAKRGQDVALRCDPISGHVSLFWYQQALGQGPEFLTYFQNEAQLDKSGLPSDRFFAERPEGSVSTLKIQRTQQEDSAVYLCASSTDRGLSNYGYTFGSGTRLTVV.

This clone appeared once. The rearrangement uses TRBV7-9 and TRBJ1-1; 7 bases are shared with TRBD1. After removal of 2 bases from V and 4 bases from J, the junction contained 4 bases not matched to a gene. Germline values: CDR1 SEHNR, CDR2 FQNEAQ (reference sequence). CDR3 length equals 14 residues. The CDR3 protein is CASSLFRDSTEAFF. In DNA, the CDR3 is TGTGCCAGCAGCTTATTTCGGGACAGCACTGAAGCTTTCTTT. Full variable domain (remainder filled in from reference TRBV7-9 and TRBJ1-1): DTGVSQNPRHKITKRGQNVTFRCDPISEHNRLYWYRQTLGQGPEFLTYFQNEAQLEKSRLLSDRFSAERPKGSFSTLEIQRTEQGDSAMYLCASSLFRDSTEAFFGQGTRLTVV.

The CDR3 nucleotides read TGTGCCAGCAGTTTCCAGGTTTCAGGCCCCATCATCTATGGCTACACCTTC. Translating gives CASSFQVSGPIIYGYTF. The V call is TRBV28, the J call TRBJ1-2; D remains unclear. Trimming removed 3 bases from V and 4 bases from J, with 21 bases in between. CDR3 length: 17 amino acids. Per germline, CDR1 MDHEN and CDR2 SYDVKM.

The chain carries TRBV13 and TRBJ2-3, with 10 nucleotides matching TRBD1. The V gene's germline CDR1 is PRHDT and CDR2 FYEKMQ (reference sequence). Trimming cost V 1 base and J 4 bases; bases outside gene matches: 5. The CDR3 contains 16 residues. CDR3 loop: CASSLVGQGWADTQYF. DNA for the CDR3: TGTGCCAGCAGCTTAGTGGGACAGGGGTGGGCAGATACGCAGTATTTT.

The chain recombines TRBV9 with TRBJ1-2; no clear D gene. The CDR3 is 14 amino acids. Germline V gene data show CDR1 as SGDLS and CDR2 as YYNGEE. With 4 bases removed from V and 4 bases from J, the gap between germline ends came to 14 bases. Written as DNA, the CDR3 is TGTGCCAGCAGCCTGGGAGGGATAAGCTATGGCTACACCTTC. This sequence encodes CASSLGGISYGYTF. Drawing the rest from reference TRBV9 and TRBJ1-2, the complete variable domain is DSGVTQTPKHLITATGQRVTLRCSPRSGDLSVYWYQQSLDQGLQFLIQYYNGEERAKGNILERFSAQQFPDLHSELNLSSLELGDSALYFCASSLGGISYGYTFGSGTRLTVV.

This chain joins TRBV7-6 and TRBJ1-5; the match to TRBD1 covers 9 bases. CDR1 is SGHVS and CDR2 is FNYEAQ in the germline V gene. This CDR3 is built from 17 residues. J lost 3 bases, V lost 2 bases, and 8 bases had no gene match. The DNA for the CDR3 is TGTGCCAGCAGCTTATACCCATGGACAGGGGACAATCAGCCCCAGCATTTT. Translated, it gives CASSLYPWTGDNQPQHF.

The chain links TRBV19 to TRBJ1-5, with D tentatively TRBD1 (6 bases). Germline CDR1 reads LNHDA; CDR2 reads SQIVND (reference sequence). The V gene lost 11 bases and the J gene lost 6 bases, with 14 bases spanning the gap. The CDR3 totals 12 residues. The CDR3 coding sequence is TGTGCCGGGGGGGCAGGGGCTCAGCCCCAGCATTTT. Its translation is CAGGAGAQPQHF.

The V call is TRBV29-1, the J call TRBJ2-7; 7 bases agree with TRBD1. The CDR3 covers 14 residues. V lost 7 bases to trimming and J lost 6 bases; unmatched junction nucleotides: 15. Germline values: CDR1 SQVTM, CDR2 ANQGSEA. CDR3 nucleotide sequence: TGCAGCGCCAAGACAGGGATCGGAACGGCCGAGCAGTACTTC. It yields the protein CSAKTGIGTAEQYF.

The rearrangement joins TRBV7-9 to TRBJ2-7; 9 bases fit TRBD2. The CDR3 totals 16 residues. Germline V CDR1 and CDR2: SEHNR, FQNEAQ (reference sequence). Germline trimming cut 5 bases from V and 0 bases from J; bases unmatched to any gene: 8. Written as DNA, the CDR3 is TGTGCCAGCAGCGCCCCCACTAGCGGGCTCTCCTACGAGCAGTACTTC. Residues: CASSAPTSGLSYEQYF.

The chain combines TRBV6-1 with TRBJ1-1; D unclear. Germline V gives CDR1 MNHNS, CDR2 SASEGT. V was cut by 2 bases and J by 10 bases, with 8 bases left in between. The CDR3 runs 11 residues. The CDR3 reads CASSELGRAFF. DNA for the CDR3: TGTGCCAGCAGTGAACTGGGCCGAGCTTTCTTT.

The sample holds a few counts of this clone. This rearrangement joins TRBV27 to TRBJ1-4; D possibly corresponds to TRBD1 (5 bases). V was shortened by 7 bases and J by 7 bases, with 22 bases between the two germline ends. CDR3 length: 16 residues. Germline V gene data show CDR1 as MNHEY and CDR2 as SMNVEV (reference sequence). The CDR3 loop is CASTTRVGQGSEKLFF. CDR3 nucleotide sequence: TGTGCCAGCACCACAAGGGTGGGGCAGGGAAGTGAAAAACTGTTTTTT.

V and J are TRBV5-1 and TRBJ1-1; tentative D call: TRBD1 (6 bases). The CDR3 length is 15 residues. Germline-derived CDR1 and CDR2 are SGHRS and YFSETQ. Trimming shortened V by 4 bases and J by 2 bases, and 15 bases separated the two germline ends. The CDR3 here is CASSPAGGRNTEAFF. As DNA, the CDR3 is TGCGCCAGCAGCCCGGCCGGGGGGCGCAACACTGAAGCTTTCTTT.

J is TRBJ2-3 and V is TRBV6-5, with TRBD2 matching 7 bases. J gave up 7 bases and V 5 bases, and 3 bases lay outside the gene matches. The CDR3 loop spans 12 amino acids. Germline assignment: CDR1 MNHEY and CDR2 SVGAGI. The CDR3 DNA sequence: TGTGCCAGCAGTGCGGGGGTAAATACGCAGTATTTT. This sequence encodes CASSAGVNTQYF.

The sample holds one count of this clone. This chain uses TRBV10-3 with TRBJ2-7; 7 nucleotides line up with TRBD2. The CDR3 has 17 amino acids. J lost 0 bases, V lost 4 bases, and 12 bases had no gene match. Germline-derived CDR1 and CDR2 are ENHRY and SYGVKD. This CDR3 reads CAISVTPQGGSSYEQYF. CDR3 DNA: TGTGCCATCAGTGTCACCCCCCAGGGCGGGAGCTCCTACGAGCAGTACTTC.

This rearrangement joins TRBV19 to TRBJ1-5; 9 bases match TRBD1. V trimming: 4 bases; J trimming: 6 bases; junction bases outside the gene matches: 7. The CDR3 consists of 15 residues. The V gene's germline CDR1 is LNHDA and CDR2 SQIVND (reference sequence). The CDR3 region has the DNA TGTGCCAGTAGTACACAGGGGGCAGTAGTTCAGCCCCAGCATTTT. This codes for CASSTQGAVVQPQHF. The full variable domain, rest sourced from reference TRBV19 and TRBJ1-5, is DGGITQSPKYLFRKEGQNVTLSCEQNLNHDAMYWYRQDPGQGLRLIYYSQIVNDFQKGDIAEGYSVSREKKESFPLTVTSAQKNPTAFYLCASSTQGAVVQPQHFGDGTRLSIL.

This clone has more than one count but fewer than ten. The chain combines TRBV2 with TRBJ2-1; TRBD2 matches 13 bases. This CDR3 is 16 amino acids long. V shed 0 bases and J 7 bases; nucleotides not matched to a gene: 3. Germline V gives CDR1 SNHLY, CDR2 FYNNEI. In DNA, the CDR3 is TGTGCCAGCAGTGAAGCACTAGCGGGGGGGCGGAATGAGCAGTTCTTC. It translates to CASSEALAGGRNEQFF.

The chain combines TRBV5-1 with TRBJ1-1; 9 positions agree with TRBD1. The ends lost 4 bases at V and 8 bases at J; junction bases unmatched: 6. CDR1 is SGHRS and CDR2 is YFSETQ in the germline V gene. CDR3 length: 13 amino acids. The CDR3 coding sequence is TGCGCCAGCAGCCTACGGACAGGGGCGGAAGCTTTCTTT. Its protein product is CASSLRTGAEAFF.

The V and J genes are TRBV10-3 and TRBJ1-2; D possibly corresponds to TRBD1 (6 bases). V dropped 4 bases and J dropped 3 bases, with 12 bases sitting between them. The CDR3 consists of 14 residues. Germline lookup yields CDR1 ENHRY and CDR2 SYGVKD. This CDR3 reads CAISGTGTYYGYTF. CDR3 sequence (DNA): TGTGCCATCAGTGGAACAGGGACGTACTATGGCTACACCTTC.

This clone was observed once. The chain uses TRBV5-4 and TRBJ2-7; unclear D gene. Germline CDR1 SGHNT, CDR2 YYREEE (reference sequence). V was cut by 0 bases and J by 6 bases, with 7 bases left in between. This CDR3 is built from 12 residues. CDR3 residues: CASSLVVGEQYF. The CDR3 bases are TGTGCCAGCAGCTTGGTAGTTGGCGAGCAGTACTTC.

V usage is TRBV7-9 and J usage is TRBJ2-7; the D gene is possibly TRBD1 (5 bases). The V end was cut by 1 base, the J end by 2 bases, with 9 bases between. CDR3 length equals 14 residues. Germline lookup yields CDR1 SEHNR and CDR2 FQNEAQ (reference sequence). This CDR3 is CASSLVQATYEQYF. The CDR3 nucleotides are TGTGCCAGCAGCTTAGTACAGGCGACCTACGAGCAGTACTTC.

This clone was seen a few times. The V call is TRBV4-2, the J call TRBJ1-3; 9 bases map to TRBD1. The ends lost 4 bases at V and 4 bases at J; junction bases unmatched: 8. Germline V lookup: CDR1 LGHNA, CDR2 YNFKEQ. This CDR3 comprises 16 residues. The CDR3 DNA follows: TGTGCCAGCAGCCTATTCCAGGACAGGGGAGGAAACACCATATATTTT. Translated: CASSLFQDRGGNTIYF.

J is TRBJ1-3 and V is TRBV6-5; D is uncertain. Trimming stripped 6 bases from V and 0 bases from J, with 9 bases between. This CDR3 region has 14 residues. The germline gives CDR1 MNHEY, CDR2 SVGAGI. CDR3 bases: TGTGCCAGCAGATCCGAGGCCTCTGGAAACACCATATATTTT. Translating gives CASRSEASGNTIYF.

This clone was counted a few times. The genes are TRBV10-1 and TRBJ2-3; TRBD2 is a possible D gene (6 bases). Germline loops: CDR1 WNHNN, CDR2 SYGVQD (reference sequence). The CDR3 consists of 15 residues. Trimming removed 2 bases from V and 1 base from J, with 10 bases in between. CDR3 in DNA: TGCGCCAGCAGTGAGGGAGGGTCTGGCACAGATACGCAGTATTTT. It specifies CASSEGGSGTDTQYF.

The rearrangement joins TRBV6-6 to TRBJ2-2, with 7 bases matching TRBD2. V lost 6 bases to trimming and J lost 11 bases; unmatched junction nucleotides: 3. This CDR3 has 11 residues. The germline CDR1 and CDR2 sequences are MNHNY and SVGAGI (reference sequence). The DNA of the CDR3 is TGTGCCAGCAGGGGGACTATAGAGCTGTTTTTT. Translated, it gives CASRGTIELFF.

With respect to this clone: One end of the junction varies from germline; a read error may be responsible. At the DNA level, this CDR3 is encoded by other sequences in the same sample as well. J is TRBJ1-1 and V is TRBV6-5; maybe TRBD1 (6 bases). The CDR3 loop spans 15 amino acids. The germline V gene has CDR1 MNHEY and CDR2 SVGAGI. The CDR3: CASRLAGGMNTEAFF. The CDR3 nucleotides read TGTGCCAGCAGGCTAGCGGGGGGCATGAACACTGAGGCTTTCTTT.

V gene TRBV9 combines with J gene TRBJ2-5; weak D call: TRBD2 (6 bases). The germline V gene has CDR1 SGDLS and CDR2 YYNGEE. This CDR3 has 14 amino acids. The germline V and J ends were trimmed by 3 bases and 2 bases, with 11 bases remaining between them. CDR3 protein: CASSDRLGQETQYF. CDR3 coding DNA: TGTGCCAGCAGCGACCGACTAGGACAAGAGACCCAGTACTTC.